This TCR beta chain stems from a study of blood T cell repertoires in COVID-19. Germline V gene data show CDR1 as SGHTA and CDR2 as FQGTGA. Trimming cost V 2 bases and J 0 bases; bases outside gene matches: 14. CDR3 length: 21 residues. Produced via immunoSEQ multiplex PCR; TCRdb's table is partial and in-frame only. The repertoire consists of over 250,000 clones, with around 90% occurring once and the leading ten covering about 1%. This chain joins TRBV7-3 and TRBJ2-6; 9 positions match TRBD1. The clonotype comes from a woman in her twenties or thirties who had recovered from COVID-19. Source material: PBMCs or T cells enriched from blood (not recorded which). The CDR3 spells CASSLPLNRQGGPSGANVLTF. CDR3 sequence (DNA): TGTGCCAGCAGCTTACCCCTCAATCGACAGGGGGGTCCCTCTGGGGCCAACGTCCTGACTTTC.